The T cell receptor beta chain described here comes from a study of tumour-infiltrating T cells in Burkitt lymphoma. The wider study: Survival, overall and progression-free, tracked with productive clonality.

Findings and limits, study-wide: Many Burkitt lymphoma patients shared several public clonotypes.

Measured with immunoSEQ multiplex PCR; TCRdb has only the in-frame clones, and not every one. The sample consists of over a thousand clones, roughly 14% of them appearing once. V gave up 8 bases and J gave up 0 bases, with 11 bases separating them. Per germline, CDR1 LNHDA and CDR2 SQIVND (reference sequence). This CDR3 is 14 amino acids long. This clone has just a few counts. The target antigen is unknown. The sequenced sample was tumor tissue. The rearrangement links TRBV19 to TRBJ1-5; D unclear. The sequence was obtained from a human donor with Burkitt lymphoma. The CDR3 is CASAGILSNQPQHF. Here the CDR3 DNA reads TGTGCCAGTGCCGGGATACTTAGCAATCAGCCCCAGCATTTT.